The TCR beta chain described here comes from a study of T cell changes during pregnancy in multiple sclerosis. This CDR3 contains 16 residues. Germline trimming cut 6 bases from V and 5 bases from J; bases unmatched to any gene: 11. The germline CDR1 and CDR2 sequences are KGHSH and LQKENI. The method was immunoSEQ multiplex PCR; TCRdb's version includes in-frame clones alone and lacks a portion of them. The sample has tens of thousands of clones, roughly 90% seen once. The receptor was derived from a female donor with multiple sclerosis, enrolled in a pregnancy study. The chain carries TRBV18 and TRBJ2-3, with 10 bases lining up with TRBD2. The material sequenced was CD4+ T cells from peripheral blood mononuclear cells, taken in the second trimester of pregnancy. CDR3 residues: CASSPMRLAGVDTQYF. CDR3 DNA: TGTGCCAGCTCCCCAATGAGGCTAGCGGGAGTAGATACGCAGTATTTT.